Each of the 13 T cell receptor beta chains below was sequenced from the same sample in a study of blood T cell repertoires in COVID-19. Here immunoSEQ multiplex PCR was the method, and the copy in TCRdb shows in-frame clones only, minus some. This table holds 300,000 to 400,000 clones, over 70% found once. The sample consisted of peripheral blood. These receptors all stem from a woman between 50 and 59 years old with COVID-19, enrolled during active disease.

The CDR3 coding sequence is TGTGCCAGCAGCCCACCAGGGGATGAAAAACTGTTTTTT. Its translation: CASSPPGDEKLFF. The V gene is TRBV11-2, the J gene TRBJ1-4, with D perhaps TRBD1 (6 bases). Trimming left V 5 bases short and J 6 bases short, with 10 bases between. The CDR3 is made up of 13 amino acids. Per germline, CDR1 SGHAT and CDR2 FQNNGV.

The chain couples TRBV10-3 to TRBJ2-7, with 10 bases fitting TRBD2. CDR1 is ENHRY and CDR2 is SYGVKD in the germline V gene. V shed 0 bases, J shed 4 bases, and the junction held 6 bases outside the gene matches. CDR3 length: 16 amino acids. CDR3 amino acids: CAISESLAGVRYEQYF. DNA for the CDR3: TGTGCCATCAGTGAGTCCCTAGCGGGAGTTCGATACGAGCAGTACTTC.

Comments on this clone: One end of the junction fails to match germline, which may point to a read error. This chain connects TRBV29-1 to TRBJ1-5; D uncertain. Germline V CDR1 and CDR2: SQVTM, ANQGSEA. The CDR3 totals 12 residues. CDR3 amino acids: CSVKDGNQPQHF. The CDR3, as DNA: TGCAGCGTTAAAGACGGCAATCAGCCCCAGCATTTT.

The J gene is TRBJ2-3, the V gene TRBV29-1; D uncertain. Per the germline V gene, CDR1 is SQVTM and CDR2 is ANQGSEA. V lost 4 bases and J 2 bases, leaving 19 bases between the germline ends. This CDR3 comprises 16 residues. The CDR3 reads CSVGDPPGLFTDTQYF. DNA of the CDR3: TGCAGCGTTGGAGATCCGCCAGGCCTGTTCACAGATACGCAGTATTTT.

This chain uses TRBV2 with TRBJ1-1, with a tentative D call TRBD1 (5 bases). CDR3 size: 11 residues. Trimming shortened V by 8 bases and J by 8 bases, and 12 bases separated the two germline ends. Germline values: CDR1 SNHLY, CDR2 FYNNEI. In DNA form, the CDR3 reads TGTGCCAGCTTTCGTGGGGGGGAAGCTTTCTTT. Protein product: CASFRGGEAFF. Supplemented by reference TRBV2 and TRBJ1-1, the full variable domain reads EPEVTQTPSHQVTQMGQEVILRCVPISNHLYFYWYRQILGQKVEFLVSFYNNEISEKSEIFDDQFSVERPDGSNFTLKIRSTKLEDSAMYFCASFRGGEAFFGQGTRLTVV.

CDR3 nucleotides: TGTGCCAGCAGCTCCGCCGACACTCCATATGGCTACACCTTC. Protein product: CASSSADTPYGYTF. The rearrangement joins TRBV11-3 to TRBJ1-2; D is ambiguous. Germline V lookup: CDR1 SGHNT, CDR2 YENEEA. CDR3 length: 14 amino acids. Trimming stripped 4 bases from V and 5 bases from J, with 14 bases between.

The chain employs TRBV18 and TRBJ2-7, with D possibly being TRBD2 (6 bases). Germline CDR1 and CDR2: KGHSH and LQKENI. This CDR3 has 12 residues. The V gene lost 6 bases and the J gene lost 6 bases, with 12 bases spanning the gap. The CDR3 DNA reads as TGTGCCAGCTCCGATCGGGGGAGCGAGCAGTACTTC. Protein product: CASSDRGSEQYF.

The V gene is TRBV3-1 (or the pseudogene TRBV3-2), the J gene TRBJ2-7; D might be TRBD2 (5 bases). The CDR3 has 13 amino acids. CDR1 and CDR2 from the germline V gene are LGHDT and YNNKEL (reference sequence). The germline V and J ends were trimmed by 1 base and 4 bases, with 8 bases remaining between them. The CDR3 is CASSQGGEYEQYF. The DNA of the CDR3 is TGTGCCAGCAGCCAAGGGGGAGAGTACGAGCAGTACTTC.

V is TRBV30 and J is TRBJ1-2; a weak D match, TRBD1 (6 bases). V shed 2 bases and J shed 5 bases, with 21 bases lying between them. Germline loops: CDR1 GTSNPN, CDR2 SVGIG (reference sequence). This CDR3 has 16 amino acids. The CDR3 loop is CAWSIPGGGRIYGYTF. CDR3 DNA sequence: TGTGCCTGGAGTATCCCTGGCGGGGGGCGCATTTATGGCTACACCTTC. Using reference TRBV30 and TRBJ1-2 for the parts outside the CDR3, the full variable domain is SQTIHQWPATLVQPVGSPLSLECTVEGTSNPNLYWYRQAAGRGLQLLFYSVGIGQISSEVPQNLSASRPQDRQFILSSKKLLLSDSGFYLCAWSIPGGGRIYGYTFGSGTRLTVV.

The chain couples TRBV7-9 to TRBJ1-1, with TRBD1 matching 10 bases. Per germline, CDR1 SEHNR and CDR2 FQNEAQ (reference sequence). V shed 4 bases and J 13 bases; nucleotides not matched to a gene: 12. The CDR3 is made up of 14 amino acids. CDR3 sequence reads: CASSSGQGMGEDFF. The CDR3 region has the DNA TGTGCCAGCAGCTCGGGACAGGGGATGGGGGAGGATTTCTTT. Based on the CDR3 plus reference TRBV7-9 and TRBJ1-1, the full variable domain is DTGVSQNPRHKITKRGQNVTFRCDPISEHNRLYWYRQTLGQGPEFLTYFQNEAQLEKSRLLSDRFSAERPKGSFSTLEIQRTEQGDSAMYLCASSSGQGMGEDFFGQGTRLTVV.

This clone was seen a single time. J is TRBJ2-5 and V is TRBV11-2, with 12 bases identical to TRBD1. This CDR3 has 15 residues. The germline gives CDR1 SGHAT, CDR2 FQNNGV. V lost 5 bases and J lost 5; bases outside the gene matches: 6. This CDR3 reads CASSPGTGGVETQYF. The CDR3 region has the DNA TGTGCCAGCAGCCCGGGGACAGGGGGCGTGGAGACCCAGTACTTC.

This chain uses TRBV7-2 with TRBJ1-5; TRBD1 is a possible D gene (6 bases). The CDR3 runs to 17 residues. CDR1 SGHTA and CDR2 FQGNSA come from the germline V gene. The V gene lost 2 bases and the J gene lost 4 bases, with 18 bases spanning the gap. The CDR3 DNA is TGTGCCAGCAGCTTACGCCCTTTGGGGGCGCGGAATCAGCCCCAGCATTTT. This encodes CASSLRPLGARNQPQHF.

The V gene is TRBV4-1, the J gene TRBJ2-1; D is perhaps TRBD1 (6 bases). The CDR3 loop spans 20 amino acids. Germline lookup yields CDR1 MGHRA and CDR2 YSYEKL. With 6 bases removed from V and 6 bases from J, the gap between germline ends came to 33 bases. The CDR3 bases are TGCGCCAGCAGTCCAAGTCCCCCTGGGTCTGGCCTACAGGGCCTCAATGAGCAGTTCTTC. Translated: CASSPSPPGSGLQGLNEQFF.